Below are 4 T cell receptor beta chains sequenced from a single sample in a study of blood T cells in healthy people across ages. Through a sample-barcoded 5' primer and a J-beta primer mix, a second PCR was run for roughly 6 to 12 cycles. TCRdb processed the 5' RACE reads anew with MiXCR; each CDR3 protein has one entry. The profile shows hundreds of thousands of distinct CDR3 sequences, about 43% of them singletons. Material for sequencing was blood. These TCRs come from a man of 80 years or more in good health.

This sequence joins TRBV6-2 or TRBV6-3 and TRBJ2-3; perhaps TRBD2 as D (6 bases). Germline assignment: CDR1 MNHEY and CDR2 SVGEGT. Trimming took 4 bases from V and 0 from J, leaving 14 bases between them. CDR3 size: 16 residues. The CDR3: CASSWASASSTDTQYF. The CDR3 DNA reads TGTGCCAGCAGTTGGGCTAGCGCGTCTAGCACAGATACGCAGTATTTT.

The gene calls are TRBV7-2 and TRBJ2-3; 13 nucleotides line up with TRBD2. Germline assignment: CDR1 SGHTA and CDR2 FQGNSA. V lost 6 bases, J lost 0 bases, and 6 bases stayed unmatched. The CDR3 is made up of 17 amino acids. The chain's CDR3 is CASRPGLAGASTDTQYF. In nucleotides, the CDR3 is TGTGCCAGCAGACCTGGACTAGCGGGGGCTAGCACAGATACGCAGTATTTT. Together with reference TRBV7-2 and TRBJ2-3, the CDR3 gives the full variable domain: GAGVSQSPSNKVTEKGKDVELRCDPISGHTALYWYRQSLGQGLEFLIYFQGNSAPDKSGLPSDRFSAERTGGSVSTLTIQRTQQEDSAVYLCASRPGLAGASTDTQYFGPGTRLTVL.

The gene calls are TRBV19 and TRBJ2-6; 11 nucleotides line up with TRBD1. Germline V lookup: CDR1 LNHDA, CDR2 SQIVND (reference sequence). J gave up 1 base and V 6 bases, and 5 bases lay outside the gene matches. There are 17 residues in the CDR3. The CDR3 region has the DNA TGTGCCAGTAGGACCGGGACAGGGGGTTCTGGGGCCAACGTCCTGACTTTC. This sequence encodes CASRTGTGGSGANVLTF.

Only a few counts were recorded for this clonotype. The chain joins TRBV6-5 to TRBJ2-5; D is undetermined. CDR1 and CDR2 (germline): MNHEY, SVGAGI. The CDR3 runs to 12 residues. V lost 5 bases and J lost 1, with 5 bases in between. The chain's CDR3 is CASSMSQETQYF. The CDR3 DNA reads as TGTGCCAGCAGTATGTCCCAAGAGACCCAGTACTTC.